These 11 T cell receptor beta chains were sequenced from one sample in a study of graft-versus-host responses after intestinal transplantation. TCRdb keeps only in-frame clones here, not all; method: immunoSEQ multiplex PCR. The repertoire holds tens of thousands of clones, with 90% as singletons. No cognate antigen is known for these TCRs. Here the sequenced sample was unstimulated CD4+ T cells sorted from spleen or lymph node cells, taken before intestinal transplant. Receptors originate from a human donor who received an intestinal transplant.

The chain is built from TRBV9 and TRBJ2-7, with D perhaps TRBD1 (6 bases). The CDR3 sequence is 14 residues long. Per the germline V gene, CDR1 is SGDLS and CDR2 is YYNGEE. V shed 4 bases and J shed 2 bases, with 13 bases lying between them. The CDR3 nucleotides read TGTGCCAGCAGCCCCCGGACAGAGACCTACGAGCAGTACTTC. The encoded protein is CASSPRTETYEQYF.

The gene calls are TRBV12-2 and TRBJ1-4; TRBD1, as called in the table, went unchecked against the DNA. TRBV12-2 is recorded as a pseudogene. The CDR3 totals 14 residues. The CDR3, as DNA: TGTGCAAGTCGCTTCGAGGTCAGGGATGAAAAACTGTTTTTT. Protein: CASRFEVRDEKLFF.

The J gene is TRBJ1-6, the V gene TRBV6-1; D is possibly TRBD1 (6 bases). This CDR3 region has 15 residues. V lost 3 bases and J 9 bases, leaving 15 bases between the germline ends. The V gene's germline CDR1 is MNHNS and CDR2 SASEGT. CDR3 DNA sequence: TGTGCCAGCAGTGAGCGGGGGGCTAAGCGTTCACCCCTCCACTTT. Residues: CASSERGAKRSPLHF.

This chain connects TRBV5-1 to TRBJ2-3, with TRBD2 matching over 13 bases. Unmatched junction bases numbered 4, after V lost 4 bases and J lost 2 bases. The germline V gene has CDR1 SGHRS and CDR2 YFSETQ. This CDR3 is built from 16 residues. The CDR3 DNA follows: TGCGCCAGCAGCACCACTAGCGGGGGGGCCACAGATACGCAGTATTTT. Residues: CASSTTSGGATDTQYF.

The CDR3, as DNA: TGTGCCAGCAGTTTACGGGGGGGGGTAGGAACCTACGAGCAGTACTTC. It encodes CASSLRGGVGTYEQYF. The chain uses TRBV27 and TRBJ2-7; 8 bases align to TRBD2. Germline CDR1 and CDR2: MNHEY and SMNVEV (reference sequence). The CDR3 is 16 amino acids. Trimming at V came to 2 bases and at J to 2 bases, leaving 8 bases not matched to a gene.

This clone was counted a few times. The chain recombines TRBV5-8 with TRBJ2-7; the match to TRBD1 covers 7 bases. CDR3 length: 15 residues. V lost 4 bases and J lost 7; bases outside the gene matches: 14. In germline, CDR1 is SGHTS, CDR2 YDEGEE. The CDR3 region is CASSTHRGLRGEQYF. DNA for the CDR3: TGTGCCAGCAGCACTCACAGGGGCCTTCGGGGAGAGCAGTACTTC.

J is TRBJ2-7 and V is TRBV10-3, with 8 bases fitting TRBD1. CDR3 size: 15 residues. J was trimmed by 0 bases and V by 2 bases; bases with no gene match: 3. The V gene's germline CDR1 is ENHRY and CDR2 SYGVKD. The CDR3 DNA sequence: TGTGCCATCAGTGAGCCCGGACAGGGCTCCTACGAGCAGTACTTC. This codes for CAISEPGQGSYEQYF.

The chain has TRBV7-6 and TRBJ1-4, with a possible D match to TRBD1 (6 bases). The CDR3 totals 14 residues. Between the trimmed V and J ends, which lost 5 bases and 0 bases, there was a span of 7 bases. Germline V CDR1 and CDR2: SGHVS, FNYEAQ. The CDR3 DNA sequence: TGTGCCAGCAGCCGGGACACAACTAATGAAAAACTGTTTTTT. Its translation: CASSRDTTNEKLFF.

The genes are TRBV9 and TRBJ2-3; 13 bases fit TRBD2. V shed 3 bases and J 6 bases; nucleotides not matched to a gene: 7. Per germline, CDR1 SGDLS and CDR2 YYNGEE. This CDR3 contains 16 residues. As DNA, the CDR3 is TGTGCCAGCAGCGAGGCTCCGGGACTAGCGGGGGATACGCAGTATTTT. It yields the protein CASSEAPGLAGDTQYF.

The V and J genes are TRBV7-3 and TRBJ2-1; 11 nucleotides match TRBD2. V lost 5 bases, J lost 6 bases, and 6 bases stayed unmatched. The CDR3 has 15 residues. In germline, CDR1 is SGHTA, CDR2 FQGTGA. In DNA form, the CDR3 reads TGTGCCAGCAGCCCACTAGCGGGGGCTATCAATGAGCAGTTCTTC. Amino acid sequence: CASSPLAGAINEQFF.

The rearrangement joins TRBV27 to TRBJ1-6; TRBD1 aligns across 7 bases. This CDR3 has 15 amino acids. Germline CDR1 MNHEY, CDR2 SMNVEV (reference sequence). V shed 6 bases and J 10 bases; nucleotides not matched to a gene: 12. CDR3 protein: CASSPRGGGGSPLHF. CDR3 in DNA: TGTGCCAGCAGCCCAAGAGGGGGCGGCGGCTCACCCCTCCACTTT.